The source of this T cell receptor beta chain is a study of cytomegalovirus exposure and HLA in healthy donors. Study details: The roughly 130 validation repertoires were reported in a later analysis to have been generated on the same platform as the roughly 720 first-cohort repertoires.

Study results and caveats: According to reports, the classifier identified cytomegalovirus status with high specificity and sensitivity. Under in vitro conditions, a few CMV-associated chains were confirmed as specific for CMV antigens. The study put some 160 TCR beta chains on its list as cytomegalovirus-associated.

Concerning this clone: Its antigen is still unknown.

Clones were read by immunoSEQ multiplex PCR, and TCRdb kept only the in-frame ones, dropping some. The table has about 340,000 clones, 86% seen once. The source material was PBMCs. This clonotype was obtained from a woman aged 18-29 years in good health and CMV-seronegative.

CDR3 region: CASSLTGGPYNEQFF. The CDR3 nucleotides read TGTGCCAGCAGTTTAACGGGAGGCCCCTACAATGAGCAGTTCTTC. The V call is TRBV27, the J call TRBJ2-1; 7 bases align to TRBD2. Germline CDR1 and CDR2: MNHEY and SMNVEV (reference sequence). The ends lost 2 bases at V and 2 bases at J; junction bases unmatched: 3. The CDR3 has 15 residues.